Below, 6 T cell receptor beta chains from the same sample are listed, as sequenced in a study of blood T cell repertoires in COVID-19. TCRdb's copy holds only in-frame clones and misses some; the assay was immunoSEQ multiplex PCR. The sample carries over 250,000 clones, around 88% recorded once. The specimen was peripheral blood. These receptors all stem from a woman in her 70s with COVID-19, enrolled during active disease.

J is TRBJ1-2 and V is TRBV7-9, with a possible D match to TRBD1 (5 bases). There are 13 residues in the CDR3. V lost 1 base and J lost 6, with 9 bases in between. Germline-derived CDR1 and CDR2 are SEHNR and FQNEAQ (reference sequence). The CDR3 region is CASSLETVHGYTF. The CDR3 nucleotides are TGTGCCAGCAGCTTAGAGACAGTCCATGGCTACACCTTC.

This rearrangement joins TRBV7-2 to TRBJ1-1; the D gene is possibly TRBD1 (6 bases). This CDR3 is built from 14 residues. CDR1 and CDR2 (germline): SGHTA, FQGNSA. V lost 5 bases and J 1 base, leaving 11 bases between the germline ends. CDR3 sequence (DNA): TGTGCCAGCAGCCCGGGACACCAGAACACTGAAGCTTTCTTT. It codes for CASSPGHQNTEAFF.

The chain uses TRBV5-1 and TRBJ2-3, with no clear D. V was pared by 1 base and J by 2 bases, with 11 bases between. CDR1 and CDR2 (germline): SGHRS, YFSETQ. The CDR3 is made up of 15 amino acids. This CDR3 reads CASSLSASVTDTQYF. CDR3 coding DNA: TGCGCCAGCAGCTTGTCGGCTAGTGTCACAGATACGCAGTATTTT. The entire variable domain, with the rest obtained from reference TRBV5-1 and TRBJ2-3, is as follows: KAGVTQTPRYLIKTRGQQVTLSCSPISGHRSVSWYQQTPGQGLQFLFEYFSETQRNKGNFPGRFSGRQFSNSRSEMNVSTLELGDSALYLCASSLSASVTDTQYFGPGTRLTVL.

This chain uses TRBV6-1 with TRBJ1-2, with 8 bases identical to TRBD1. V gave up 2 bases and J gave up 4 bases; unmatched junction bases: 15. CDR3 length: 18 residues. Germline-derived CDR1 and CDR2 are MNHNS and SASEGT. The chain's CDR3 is CASSERGTGQGGIYGYTF. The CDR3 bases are TGTGCCAGCAGTGAACGGGGAACTGGACAGGGTGGGATCTATGGCTACACCTTC.

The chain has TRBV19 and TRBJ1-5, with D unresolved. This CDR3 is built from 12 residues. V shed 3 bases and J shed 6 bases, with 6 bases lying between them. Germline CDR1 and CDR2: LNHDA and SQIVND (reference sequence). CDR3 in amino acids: CASSIPLQPQHF. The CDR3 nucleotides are TGTGCCAGTAGTATCCCCCTTCAGCCCCAGCATTTT.

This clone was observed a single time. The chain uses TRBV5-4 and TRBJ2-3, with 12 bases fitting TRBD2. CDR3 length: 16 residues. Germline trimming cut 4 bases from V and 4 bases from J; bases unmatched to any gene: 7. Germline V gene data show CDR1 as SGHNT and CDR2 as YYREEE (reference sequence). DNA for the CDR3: TGTGCCAGCAGCCACTGGACTAGCGGGGTGGCAGATACGCAGTATTTT. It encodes CASSHWTSGVADTQYF. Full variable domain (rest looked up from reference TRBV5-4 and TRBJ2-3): ETGVTQSPTHLIKTRGQQVTLRCSSQSGHNTVSWYQQALGQGPQFIFQYYREEENGRGNFPPRFSGLQFPNYSSELNVNALELDDSALYLCASSHWTSGVADTQYFGPGTRLTVL.